These 22 T cell receptor beta chains were all obtained from the same sample, sequenced in a study of post-analysis software for immune sequencing data (dated by TCRdb to about 2015). Summary of the overall study and its limitations: Four to six TRBV segments, including TRBV5-6, TRBV5-1 and TRBV20-1, were significantly more frequent in patients than controls.

These receptors' antigens are unknown. Preparation of the library involved PCR. The listed sequencing device is Illumina HiSeq 2500. Unique molecular identifiers were incorporated into TCR beta cDNA libraries to reduce PCR and sequencing biases. TCRdb reworked the public reads: Q25 trimming with fastp, MiXCR clone assembly, productive beta chains retained. Entries are consolidated by CDR3 protein sequence, retaining the most common genes and DNA. This sample is represented by more than 450,000 distinct CDR3 sequences; roughly 40% of them were singletons. The ten largest clones represent under 2% of the sample. The sample was blood. Receptor source: a girl aged 5 to 17 with multiple sclerosis.

V usage is TRBV4-2 and J usage is TRBJ2-1; 11 nucleotides agree with TRBD2. The CDR3 is made up of 17 amino acids. CDR1 is LGHNA, CDR2 YNFKEQ, per germline. The junction had 8 bases not matched to a gene; V was cut back by 0 bases and J by 7 bases. The CDR3 loop is CASSQDGTSGEGNEQFF. CDR3 in DNA: TGTGCCAGCAGCCAAGATGGGACTAGCGGTGAGGGGAATGAGCAGTTCTTC.

A few counts support this clonotype. V is TRBV3-1 and J is TRBJ2-3, with 10 positions matching TRBD2. Germline V gives CDR1 LGHDT, CDR2 YNNKEL (reference sequence). There are 16 residues in the CDR3. The V and J ends lost 3 bases and 2 bases, in that order; junction bases with no gene match: 5. The CDR3 DNA sequence: TGTGCCAGCAGCCAGGTAGCGGGAGGAGACACAGATACGCAGTATTTT. It yields the protein CASSQVAGGDTDTQYF.

This clonotype was counted ten times or more. The V and J genes are TRBV20-1 and TRBJ2-7, with TRBD1 identical over 7 bases. The CDR3 is made up of 13 amino acids. Germline CDR1 and CDR2: DFQATT and SNEGSKA (reference sequence). V was clipped by 6 bases and J by 6 bases; unmatched bases: 11. CDR3 sequence reads: CSAVQQGTGEQYF. In DNA form, the CDR3 reads TGCAGTGCCGTACAACAGGGGACGGGCGAGCAGTACTTC.

The chain links TRBV29-1 to TRBJ2-3; 11 nucleotides match TRBD2. Germline loops: CDR1 SQVTM, CDR2 ANQGSEA. Trimming cost V 5 bases and J 9 bases; bases outside gene matches: 7. The CDR3 sequence is 13 residues long. The CDR3 DNA sequence: TGCAGCGTTAGAAGACTAGCGGGGTACACGCAGTATTTT. This encodes CSVRRLAGYTQYF.

This chain links TRBV12-3 or TRBV12-4 with TRBJ2-7, with 10 nucleotides matching TRBD1. The CDR3 consists of 13 residues. V lost 3 bases to trimming and J lost 7 bases; unmatched junction nucleotides: 3. The CDR3 DNA is TGTGCCAGCAGTTTCGGACAGGGGGATGAGCAGTACTTC. It yields the protein CASSFGQGDEQYF.

This rearrangement joins TRBV29-1 to TRBJ2-7; possibly TRBD1 for D (5 bases). CDR1 is SQVTM and CDR2 is ANQGSEA in the germline V gene. Trimming removed 7 bases at V and 5 bases at J, with 18 bases between. The CDR3 sequence is 13 residues long. CDR3 in DNA: TGCAGCGGGGGCGTGGCAGGGATACACGAGCAGTACTTC. Translating it yields CSGGVAGIHEQYF.

As to this clonotype: One end of the junction fails to match germline, which may point to a read error. The chain has TRBV5-1 and TRBJ1-5; D unresolved. The CDR3 spans 15 residues. The germline V gene has CDR1 SGHRS and CDR2 YFSETQ. The CDR3 nucleotides are TGCGCCGGCAGTCCCTCGGGTGATAGCAATCAGCCCCAGCATTTT. It encodes CAGSPSGDSNQPQHF.

V and J are TRBV5-6 and TRBJ2-3; TRBD1 agrees at 7 bases. The V segment lost 3 bases and the J segment 4 bases; nucleotides outside the gene matches: 17. Germline CDR1 is SGHDT and CDR2 is YYEEEE. The CDR3 length is 18 residues. CDR3 nucleotides: TGTGCCAGCAGCTGGTCGGTCGGTAGGGGGCGCTTCGCAGATACGCAGTATTTT. This codes for CASSWSVGRGRFADTQYF.

V gene TRBV29-1 combines with J gene TRBJ2-3; D may correspond to TRBD1 or TRBD2 (6 bases each). Germline lookup yields CDR1 SQVTM and CDR2 ANQGSEA. This CDR3 spans 12 amino acids. The CDR3 region is CGGGQLGVSQYF. The CDR3 bases are TGCGGAGGGGGGCAGCTTGGTGTTTCGCAGTATTTT.

The rearrangement uses TRBV4-2 and TRBJ2-1, with a weak D call TRBD2 (5 bases). Germline loops: CDR1 LGHNA, CDR2 YNFKEQ. V was shortened by 4 bases and J by 0 bases, with 13 bases between the two germline ends. The CDR3 is made up of 16 amino acids. CDR3 in amino acids: CASSPKGGFSYNEQFF. CDR3 nucleotide sequence: TGTGCCAGCAGCCCTAAGGGCGGGTTCTCCTACAATGAGCAGTTCTTC.

This clonotype was seen more than once but under ten times. This rearrangement joins TRBV5-1 to TRBJ2-7, with D perhaps matching TRBD1 (6 bases). V was trimmed by 1 base and J by 5 bases, leaving 10 bases between them. Germline V gene lookup returns CDR1 SGHRS and CDR2 YFSETQ. The CDR3 runs 13 residues. In nucleotides, the CDR3 is TGCGCCAGCAGCTTGACAGGGAACCACGAGCAGTACTTC. Its translation is CASSLTGNHEQYF.

The V call is TRBV7-9, the J call TRBJ1-1; 8 bases fit TRBD1. V shed 3 bases, J shed 5 bases, and the junction held 5 bases outside the gene matches. The CDR3 runs to 14 residues. Germline-derived CDR1 and CDR2 are SEHNR and FQNEAQ (reference sequence). The CDR3 loop is CASSLGQATTEAFF. CDR3 DNA: TGTGCCAGCAGCTTGGGACAGGCTACGACTGAAGCTTTCTTT.

The chain joins TRBV24-1 to TRBJ2-3; 7 nucleotides align to TRBD1. The V and J ends lost 2 bases and 2 bases, in that order; junction bases with no gene match: 9. The CDR3 loop spans 17 amino acids. Germline V gene lookup returns CDR1 KGHDR and CDR2 SFDVKD. Here the CDR3 DNA reads TGTGCCACCAGTGATTCAGGGGGACAGTTCCCCACAGATACGCAGTATTTT. This encodes CATSDSGGQFPTDTQYF.

This clonotype was picked up a small number of times. This rearrangement joins TRBV4-2 to TRBJ2-1; D may match TRBD1 or TRBD2 (5 bases each). Trimming removed 2 bases at V and 8 bases at J, with 10 bases between. The CDR3 has 13 residues. Germline V lookup: CDR1 LGHNA, CDR2 YNFKEQ. The CDR3: CASSQTRGDEQFF. CDR3 nucleotide sequence: TGTGCCAGCAGCCAAACTCGAGGGGATGAGCAGTTCTTC.

This chain uses TRBV6-5 with TRBJ2-7; D is ambiguous. V lost 3 bases and J lost 5, with 11 bases in between. This CDR3 comprises 13 residues. Germline CDR1 reads MNHEY; CDR2 reads SVGAGI. CDR3 residues: CASSYSWPDEQYF. CDR3 DNA: TGTGCCAGCAGTTATAGTTGGCCCGACGAGCAGTACTTC.

This clonotype turned up a few times. The V call is TRBV12-3 or TRBV12-4, the J call TRBJ2-1, with TRBD1 identical over 7 bases. The CDR3 extends over 15 amino acids. After removal of 5 bases from V and 6 bases from J, the junction contained 10 bases not matched to a gene. The CDR3: CASSADRVVLNEQFF. CDR3 in DNA: TGTGCCAGCAGTGCCGACAGGGTAGTCCTCAATGAGCAGTTCTTC.

The rearrangement links TRBV9 to TRBJ2-1, with 13 positions matching TRBD2. The junction had 7 bases not matched to a gene; V was cut back by 7 bases and J by 0 bases. This CDR3 region has 17 residues. In germline, CDR1 is SGDLS, CDR2 YYNGEE. CDR3 protein: CASAGTSGALSYNEQFF. The CDR3 DNA reads as TGTGCCAGCGCCGGGACTAGCGGGGCCCTCTCCTACAATGAGCAGTTCTTC.

This clonotype was observed a few times. The chain uses TRBV12-3 or TRBV12-4 and TRBJ2-7, with 8 bases lining up with TRBD1. The CDR3 has 14 amino acids. Trimming cost V 3 bases and J 2 bases; bases outside gene matches: 3. CDR3 region: CASSLTGDTYEQYF. CDR3 DNA: TGTGCCAGCAGTTTGACAGGGGATACCTACGAGCAGTACTTC.

V and J are TRBV5-1 and TRBJ2-5; TRBD1 matches 11 bases. The end of the DNA fits TRBJ2-7 better, so the J call may be wrong. The CDR3 runs 15 residues. Germline V gene sequence: CDR1 SGHRS, CDR2 YFSETQ. The CDR3 protein is CASSLVPGTGGEQYF. The CDR3 region has the DNA TGCGCCAGCAGCTTGGTCCCCGGGACAGGGGGCGAGCAGTACTTC.

This clonotype was observed a few times. The chain carries TRBV5-1 and TRBJ1-2; 9 nucleotides align to TRBD1. Germline assignment: CDR1 SGHRS and CDR2 YFSETQ. V lost 0 bases, J lost 7 bases, and 10 bases stayed unmatched. The CDR3 has 16 residues. CDR3: CASSLGSGQGRGGYTF. DNA of the CDR3: TGCGCCAGCAGCTTGGGGTCGGGACAGGGAAGAGGTGGCTACACCTTC.

This clonotype was found a few times. The chain uses TRBV3-1 and TRBJ2-1; 11 bases fit TRBD2. The germline CDR1 and CDR2 sequences are LGHDT and YNNKEL (reference sequence). The CDR3 covers 15 residues. The V and J ends lost 1 base and 6 bases, in that order; junction bases with no gene match: 2. CDR3 nucleotides: TGTGCCAGCAGCCAAGTGCTAGCGGGGGGCAATGAGCAGTTCTTC. Its protein is CASSQVLAGGNEQFF.

The chain joins TRBV6-1 to TRBJ2-3; TRBD2 agrees at 9 bases. The CDR3 is made up of 16 amino acids. CDR1 and CDR2 (germline): MNHNS, SASEGT. V gave up 9 bases and J gave up 0 bases; unmatched junction bases: 10. In DNA form, the CDR3 reads TGTGCCAGTTCTTCGACAGCGGGGGGTAGCACAGATACGCAGTATTTT. Translated, it gives CASSSTAGGSTDTQYF.